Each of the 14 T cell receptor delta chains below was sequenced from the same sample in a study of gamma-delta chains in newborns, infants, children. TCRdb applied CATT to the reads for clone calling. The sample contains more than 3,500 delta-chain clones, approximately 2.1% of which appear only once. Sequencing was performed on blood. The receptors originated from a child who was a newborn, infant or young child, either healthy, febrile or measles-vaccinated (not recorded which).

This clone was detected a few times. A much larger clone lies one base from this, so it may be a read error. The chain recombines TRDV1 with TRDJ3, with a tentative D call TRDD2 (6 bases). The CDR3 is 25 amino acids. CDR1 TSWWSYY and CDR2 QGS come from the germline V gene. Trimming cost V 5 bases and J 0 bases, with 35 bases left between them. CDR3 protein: CALGNPPHPTLRLRTDSWDTRQMFF. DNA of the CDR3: TGTGCTCTTGGGAACCCCCCCCATCCTACACTCCGACTGCGGACCGACTCCTGGGACACCCGACAGATGTTTTTC.

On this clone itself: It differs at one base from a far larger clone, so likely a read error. Written as DNA, the CDR3 is TGTGCTCTTGGGGAACGCCCCGCATTCCTACGTGAGGGACACATGTCAGCACAACTCTTCTTT. Translation: CALGERPAFLREGHMSAQLFF. This sequence joins TRDV1 and TRDJ2; 7 nucleotides align to TRDD2. Germline trimming cut 1 base from V and 6 bases from J; bases unmatched to any gene: 23. Germline CDR1 and CDR2: TSWWSYY and QGS. The CDR3 runs to 21 residues.

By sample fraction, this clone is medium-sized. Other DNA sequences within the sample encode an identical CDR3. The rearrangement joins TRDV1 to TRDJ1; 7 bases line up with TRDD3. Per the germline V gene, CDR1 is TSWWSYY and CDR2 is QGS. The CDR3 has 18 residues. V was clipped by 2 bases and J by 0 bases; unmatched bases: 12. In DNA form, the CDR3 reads TGTGCTCTTGGGGAATTCCCTCGTACTGGGATACACACCGATAAACTCATCTTT. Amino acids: CALGEFPRTGIHTDKLIF.

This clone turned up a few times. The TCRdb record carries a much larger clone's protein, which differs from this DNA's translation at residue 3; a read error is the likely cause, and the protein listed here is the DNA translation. The CDR3 DNA sequence: TGTGCCTATGACCCACTGGGCTCCTTGACAGCACAACTCTTCTTT. Its protein is CAYDPLGSLTAQLFF. V gene TRDV2 combines with J gene TRDJ2; a weak D match, TRDD3 (6 bases). Per germline, CDR1 GEAIGNYY and CDR2 EKD. The CDR3 sequence is 15 residues long.

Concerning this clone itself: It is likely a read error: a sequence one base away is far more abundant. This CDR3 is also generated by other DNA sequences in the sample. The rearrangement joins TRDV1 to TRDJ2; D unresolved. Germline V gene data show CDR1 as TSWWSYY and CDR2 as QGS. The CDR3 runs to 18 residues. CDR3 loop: CALGELPPFTTLTAQLFF. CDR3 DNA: TGTGCTCTTGGGGAACTCCCCCCTTTTACTACTTTGACGGCACAACTCTTCTTT.

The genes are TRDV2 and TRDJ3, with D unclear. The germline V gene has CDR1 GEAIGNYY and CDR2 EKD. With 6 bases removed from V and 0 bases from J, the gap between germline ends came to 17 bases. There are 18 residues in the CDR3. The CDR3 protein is CACCTGDASSWDTRQMFF. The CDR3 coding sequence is TGTGCCTGTTGCACCGGCGATGCCAGCTCCTGGGACACCCGACAGATGTTTTTC.

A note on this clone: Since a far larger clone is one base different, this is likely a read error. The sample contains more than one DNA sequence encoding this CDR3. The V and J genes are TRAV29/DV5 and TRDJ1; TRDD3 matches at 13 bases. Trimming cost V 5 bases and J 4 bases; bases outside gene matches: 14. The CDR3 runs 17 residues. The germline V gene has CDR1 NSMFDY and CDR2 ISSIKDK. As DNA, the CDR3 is TGTGCAGCGAGGTATTCTACTGGGGGATACGGGAGCGATAAACTCATCTTT. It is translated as CAARYSTGGYGSDKLIF.

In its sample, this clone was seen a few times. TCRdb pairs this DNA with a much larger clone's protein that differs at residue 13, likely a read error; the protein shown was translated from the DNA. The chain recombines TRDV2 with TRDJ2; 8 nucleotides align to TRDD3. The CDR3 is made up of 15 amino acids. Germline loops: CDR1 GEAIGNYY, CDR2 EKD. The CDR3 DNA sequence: TGTGCCTGTGACACCTTGGGGGATTTGACAGCACAACCCTTCTTT. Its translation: CACDTLGDLTAQPFF.

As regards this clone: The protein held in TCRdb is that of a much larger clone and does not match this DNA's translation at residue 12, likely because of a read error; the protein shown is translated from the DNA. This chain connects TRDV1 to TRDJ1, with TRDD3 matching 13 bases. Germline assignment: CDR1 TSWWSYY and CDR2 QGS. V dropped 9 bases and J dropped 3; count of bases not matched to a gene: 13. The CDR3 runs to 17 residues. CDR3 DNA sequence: TGTGCTCTGGGACCCTTACTGGGGGATACGGCCGCCGATAAACTCATCTTT. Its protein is CALGPLLGDTAADKLIF.

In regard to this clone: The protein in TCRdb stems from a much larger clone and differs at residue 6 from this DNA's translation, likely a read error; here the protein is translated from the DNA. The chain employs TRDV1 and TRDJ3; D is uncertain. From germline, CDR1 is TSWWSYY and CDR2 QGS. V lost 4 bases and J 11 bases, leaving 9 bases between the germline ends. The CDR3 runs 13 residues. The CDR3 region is CALGGLISRQMFF. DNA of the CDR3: TGTGCTCTTGGGGGGCTTATCTCCCGACAGATGTTTTTC.

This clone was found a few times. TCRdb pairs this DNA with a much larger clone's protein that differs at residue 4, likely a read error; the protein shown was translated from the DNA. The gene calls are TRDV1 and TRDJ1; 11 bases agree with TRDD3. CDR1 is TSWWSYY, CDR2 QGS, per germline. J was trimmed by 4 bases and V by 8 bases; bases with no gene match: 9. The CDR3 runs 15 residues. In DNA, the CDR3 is TGTGCTCTTTGGAAGAGATGGGGGATACGCGATAAACTCATCTTT. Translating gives CALWKRWGIRDKLIF.

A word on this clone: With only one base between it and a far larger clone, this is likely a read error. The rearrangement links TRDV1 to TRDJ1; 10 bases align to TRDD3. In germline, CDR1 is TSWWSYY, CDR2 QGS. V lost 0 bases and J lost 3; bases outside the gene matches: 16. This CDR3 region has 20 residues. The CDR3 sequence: CALGELGCNGLGDKADKLIF. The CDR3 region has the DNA TGTGCTCTTGGGGAACTAGGATGCAACGGTCTGGGGGATAAGGCCGATAAACTCATCTTT.

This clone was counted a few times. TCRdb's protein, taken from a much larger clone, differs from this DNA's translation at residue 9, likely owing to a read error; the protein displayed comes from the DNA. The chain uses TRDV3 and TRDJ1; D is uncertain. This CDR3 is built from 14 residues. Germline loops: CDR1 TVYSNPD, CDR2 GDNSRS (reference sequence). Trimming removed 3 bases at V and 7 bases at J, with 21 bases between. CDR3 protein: CAFFRGYGHFKLIF. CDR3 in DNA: TGTGCCTTCTTTCGAGGCTACGGCCACTTTAAACTCATCTTT.

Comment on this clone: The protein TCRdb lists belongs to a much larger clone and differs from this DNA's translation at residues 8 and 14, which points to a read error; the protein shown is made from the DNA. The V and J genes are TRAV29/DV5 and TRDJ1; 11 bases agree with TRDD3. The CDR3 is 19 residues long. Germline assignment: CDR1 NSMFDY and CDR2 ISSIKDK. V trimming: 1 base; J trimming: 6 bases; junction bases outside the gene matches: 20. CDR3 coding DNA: TGTGCAGCAAGCCTTCCTACTCCTAGTTCTGGGGGATACTACCATAAACTCATCTTT. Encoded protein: CAASLPTPSSGGYYHKLIF. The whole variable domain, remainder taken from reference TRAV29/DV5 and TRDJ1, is DQQVKQNSPSLSVQEGRISILNCDYTNSMFDYFLWYKKYPAEGPTFLISISSIKDKNEDGRFTVFLNKSAKHLSLHIVPSQPGDSAVYFCAASLPTPSSGGYYHKLIFGKGTRVTVEP.